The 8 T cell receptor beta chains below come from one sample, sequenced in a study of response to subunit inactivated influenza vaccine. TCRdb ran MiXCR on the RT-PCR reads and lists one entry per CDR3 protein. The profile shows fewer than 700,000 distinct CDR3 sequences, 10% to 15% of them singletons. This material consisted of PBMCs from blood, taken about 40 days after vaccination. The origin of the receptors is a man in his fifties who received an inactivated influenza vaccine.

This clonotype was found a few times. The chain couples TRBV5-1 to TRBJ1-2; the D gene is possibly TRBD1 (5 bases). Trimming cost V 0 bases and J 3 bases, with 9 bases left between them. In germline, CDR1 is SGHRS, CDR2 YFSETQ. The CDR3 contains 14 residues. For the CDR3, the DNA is TGCGCCAGCAGCTTGGAGGGCAGGGACTATGGCTACACCTTC. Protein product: CASSLEGRDYGYTF.

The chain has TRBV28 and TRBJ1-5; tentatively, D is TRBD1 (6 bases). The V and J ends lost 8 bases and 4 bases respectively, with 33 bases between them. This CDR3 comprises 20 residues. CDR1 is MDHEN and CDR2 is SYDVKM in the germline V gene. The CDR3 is CASRIAYWGLGGGINQPQHF. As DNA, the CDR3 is TGTGCCAGCCGCATAGCATATTGGGGGCTGGGGGGGGGCATAAATCAGCCCCAGCATTTT.

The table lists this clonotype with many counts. CDR3 DNA sequence: TGCAGTGCCACTAGGACCGGGAATGAGCAGTTCTTC. This translates into CSATRTGNEQFF. This chain joins TRBV20-1 and TRBJ2-1, with D possibly being TRBD2 (5 bases). The CDR3 has 12 amino acids. Per the germline V gene, CDR1 is DFQATT and CDR2 is SNEGSKA (reference sequence). The V and J ends lost 6 bases and 7 bases respectively, with 13 bases between them.

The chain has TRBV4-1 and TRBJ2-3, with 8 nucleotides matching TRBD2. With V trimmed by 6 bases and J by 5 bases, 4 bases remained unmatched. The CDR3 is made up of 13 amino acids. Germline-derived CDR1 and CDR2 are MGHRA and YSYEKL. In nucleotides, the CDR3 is TGCGCCAGCAGAGAGCGGGGGTTAGATACGCAGTATTTT. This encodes CASRERGLDTQYF.

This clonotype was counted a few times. DNA of the CDR3: TGTGCCAGCAGTTCGGGACTAGAGAAAAACATTCAGTACTTC. Amino acid sequence: CASSSGLEKNIQYF. This sequence joins TRBV12-3 or TRBV12-4 and TRBJ2-4; 8 bases line up with TRBD2. V trimming: 4 bases; J trimming: 4 bases; junction bases outside the gene matches: 3. The CDR3 consists of 14 residues.

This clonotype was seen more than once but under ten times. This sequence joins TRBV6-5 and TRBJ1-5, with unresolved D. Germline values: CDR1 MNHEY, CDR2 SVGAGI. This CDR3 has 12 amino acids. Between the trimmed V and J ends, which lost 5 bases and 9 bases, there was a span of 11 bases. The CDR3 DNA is TGTGCCAGCAGTCAGCCAGCGGGGCCCCAGCATTTT. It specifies CASSQPAGPQHF.

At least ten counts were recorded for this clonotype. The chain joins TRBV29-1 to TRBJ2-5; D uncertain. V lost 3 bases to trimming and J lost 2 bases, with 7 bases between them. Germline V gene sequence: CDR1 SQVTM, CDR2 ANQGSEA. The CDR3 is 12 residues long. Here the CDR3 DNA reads TGCAGCGTTGATAGCAGTCAAGAGACCCAGTACTTC. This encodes CSVDSSQETQYF.

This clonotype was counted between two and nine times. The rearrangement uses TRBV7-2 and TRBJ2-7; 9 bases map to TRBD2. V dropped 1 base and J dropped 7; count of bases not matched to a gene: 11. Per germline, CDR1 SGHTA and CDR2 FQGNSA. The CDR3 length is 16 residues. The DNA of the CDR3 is TGTGCCAGCAGCTTAGTCTCTGCTAGCGGGACGGTTGAGCAGTACTTC. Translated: CASSLVSASGTVEQYF.